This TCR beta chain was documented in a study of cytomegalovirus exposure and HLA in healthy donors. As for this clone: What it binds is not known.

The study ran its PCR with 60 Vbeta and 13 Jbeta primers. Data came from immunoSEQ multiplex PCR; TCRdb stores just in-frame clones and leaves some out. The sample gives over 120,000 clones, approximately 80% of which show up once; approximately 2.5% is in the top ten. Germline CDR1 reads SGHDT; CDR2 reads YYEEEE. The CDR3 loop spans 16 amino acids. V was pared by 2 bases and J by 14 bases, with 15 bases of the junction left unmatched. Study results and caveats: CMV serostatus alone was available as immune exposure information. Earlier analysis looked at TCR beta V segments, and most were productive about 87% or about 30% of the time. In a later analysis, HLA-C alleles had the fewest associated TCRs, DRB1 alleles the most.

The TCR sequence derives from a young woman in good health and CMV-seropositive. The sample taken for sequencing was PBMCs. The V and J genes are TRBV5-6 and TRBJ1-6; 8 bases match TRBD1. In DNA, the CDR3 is TGTGCCAGCAGCTTTTCTCTAACAGGGGGACTCTGGTCCCTCCACTTT. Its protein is CASSFSLTGGLWSLHF.